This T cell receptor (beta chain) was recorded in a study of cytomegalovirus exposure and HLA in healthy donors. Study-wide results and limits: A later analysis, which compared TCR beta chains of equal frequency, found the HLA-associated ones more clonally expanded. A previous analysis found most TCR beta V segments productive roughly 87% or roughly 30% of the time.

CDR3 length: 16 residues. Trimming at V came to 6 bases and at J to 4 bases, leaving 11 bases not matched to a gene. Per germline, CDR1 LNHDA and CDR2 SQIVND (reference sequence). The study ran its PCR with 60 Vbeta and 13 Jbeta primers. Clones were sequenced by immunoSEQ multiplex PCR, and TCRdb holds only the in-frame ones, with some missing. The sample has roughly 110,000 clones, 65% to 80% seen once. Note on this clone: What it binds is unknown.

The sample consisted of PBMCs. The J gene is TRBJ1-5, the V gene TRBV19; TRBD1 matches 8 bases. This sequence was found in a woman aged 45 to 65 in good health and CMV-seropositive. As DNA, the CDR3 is TGTGCCAGTAGAGACAGGACAGGGCCGAATAATCAGCCCCAGCATTTT. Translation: CASRDRTGPNNQPQHF.